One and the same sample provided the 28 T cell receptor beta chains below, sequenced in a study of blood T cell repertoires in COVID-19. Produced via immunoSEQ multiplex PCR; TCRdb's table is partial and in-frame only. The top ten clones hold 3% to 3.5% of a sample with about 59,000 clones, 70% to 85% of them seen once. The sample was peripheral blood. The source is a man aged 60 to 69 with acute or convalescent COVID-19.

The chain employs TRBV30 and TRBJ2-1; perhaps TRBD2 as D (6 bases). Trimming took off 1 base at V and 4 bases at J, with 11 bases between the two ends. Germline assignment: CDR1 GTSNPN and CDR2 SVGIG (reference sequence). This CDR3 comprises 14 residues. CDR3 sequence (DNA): TGTGCCTGGAGTGCCTACAGCGGGTACAATGAGCAGTTCTTC. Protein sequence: CAWSAYSGYNEQFF.

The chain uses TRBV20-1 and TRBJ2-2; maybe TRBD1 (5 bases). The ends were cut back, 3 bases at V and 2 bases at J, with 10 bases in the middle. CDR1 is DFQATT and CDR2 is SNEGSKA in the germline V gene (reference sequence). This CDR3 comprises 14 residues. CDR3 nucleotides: TGCAGTGCTAGTTGGGGCAGTAACACCGGGGAGCTGTTTTTT. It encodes CSASWGSNTGELFF.

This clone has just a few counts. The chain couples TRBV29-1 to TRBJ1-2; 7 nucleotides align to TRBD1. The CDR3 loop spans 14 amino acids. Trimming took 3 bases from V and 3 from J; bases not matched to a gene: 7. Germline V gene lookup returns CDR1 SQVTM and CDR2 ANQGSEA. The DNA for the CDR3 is TGCAGCGTTGACGCGACAGGGCTAGACTATGGCTACACCTTC. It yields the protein CSVDATGLDYGYTF.

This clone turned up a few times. For the CDR3, the DNA is TGTGCCAGCAGTGAAGATGGAGGGGCGGGCACTGAGCAGTTCTTC. Protein: CASSEDGGAGTEQFF. The chain joins TRBV6-1 to TRBJ2-1, with TRBD2 as a possible D gene (6 bases). Germline loops: CDR1 MNHNS, CDR2 SASEGT. Deletions cut 1 base from V and 9 bases from J, with 16 bases between. The length of the CDR3 is 15 residues.

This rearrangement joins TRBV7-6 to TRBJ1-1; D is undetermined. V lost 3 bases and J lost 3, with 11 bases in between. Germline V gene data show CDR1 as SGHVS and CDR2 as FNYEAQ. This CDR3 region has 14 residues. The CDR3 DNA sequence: TGTGCCAGCAGCTTCCTTGACGGGGACACTGAAGCTTTCTTT. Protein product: CASSFLDGDTEAFF.

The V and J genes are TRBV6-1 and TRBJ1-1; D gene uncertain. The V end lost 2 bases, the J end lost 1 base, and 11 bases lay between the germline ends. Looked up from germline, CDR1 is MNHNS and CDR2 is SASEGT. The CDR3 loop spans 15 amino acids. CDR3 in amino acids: CASSEPGWGNTEAFF. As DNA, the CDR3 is TGTGCCAGCAGTGAACCGGGATGGGGGAACACTGAAGCTTTCTTT.

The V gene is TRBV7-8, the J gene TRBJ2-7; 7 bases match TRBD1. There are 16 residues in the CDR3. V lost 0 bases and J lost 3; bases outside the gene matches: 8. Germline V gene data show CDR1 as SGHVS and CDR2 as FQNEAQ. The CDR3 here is CASSLAQRYRGYEQYF. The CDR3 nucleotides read TGTGCCAGCAGCTTAGCGCAGAGGTACAGGGGCTACGAGCAGTACTTC. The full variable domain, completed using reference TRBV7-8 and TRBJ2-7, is GAGVSQSPRYKVAKRGQDVALRCDPISGHVSLFWYQQALGQGPEFLTYFQNEAQLDKSGLPSDRFFAERPEGSVSTLKIQRTQQEDSAVYLCASSLAQRYRGYEQYFGPGTRLTVT.

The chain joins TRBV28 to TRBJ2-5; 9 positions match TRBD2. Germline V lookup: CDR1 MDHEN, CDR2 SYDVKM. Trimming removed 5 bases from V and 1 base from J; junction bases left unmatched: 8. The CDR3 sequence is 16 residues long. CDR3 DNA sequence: TGTGCCAGCAGTCTGAGACTAGCGGTCGCCCAAGAGACCCAGTACTTC. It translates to CASSLRLAVAQETQYF.

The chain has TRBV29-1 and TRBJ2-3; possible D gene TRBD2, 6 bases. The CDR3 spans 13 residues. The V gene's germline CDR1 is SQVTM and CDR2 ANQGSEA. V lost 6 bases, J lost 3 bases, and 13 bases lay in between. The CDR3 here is CSVHGGGTDTQYF. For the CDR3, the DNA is TGCAGCGTCCACGGGGGAGGTACAGATACGCAGTATTTT.

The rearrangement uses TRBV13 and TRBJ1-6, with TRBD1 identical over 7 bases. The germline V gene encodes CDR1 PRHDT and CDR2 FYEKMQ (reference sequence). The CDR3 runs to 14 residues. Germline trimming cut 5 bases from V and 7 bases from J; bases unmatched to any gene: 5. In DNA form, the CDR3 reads TGTGCCAGCAGCCCCAGGGACAGAAATTCACCCCTCCACTTT. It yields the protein CASSPRDRNSPLHF.

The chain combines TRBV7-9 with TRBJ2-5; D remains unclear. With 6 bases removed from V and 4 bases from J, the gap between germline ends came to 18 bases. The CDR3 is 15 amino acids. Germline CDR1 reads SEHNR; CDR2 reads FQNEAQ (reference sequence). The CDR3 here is CASSRPEVEVETQYF. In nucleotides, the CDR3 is TGTGCCAGCAGTCGTCCTGAGGTCGAGGTAGAGACCCAGTACTTC. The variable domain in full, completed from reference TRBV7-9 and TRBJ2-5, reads DTGVSQNPRHKITKRGQNVTFRCDPISEHNRLYWYRQTLGQGPEFLTYFQNEAQLEKSRLLSDRFSAERPKGSFSTLEIQRTEQGDSAMYLCASSRPEVEVETQYFGPGTRLLVL.

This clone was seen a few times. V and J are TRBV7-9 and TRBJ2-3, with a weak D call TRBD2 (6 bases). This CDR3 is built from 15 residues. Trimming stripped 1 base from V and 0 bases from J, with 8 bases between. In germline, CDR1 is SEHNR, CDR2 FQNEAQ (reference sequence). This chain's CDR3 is CASSLVGGSTDTQYF. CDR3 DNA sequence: TGTGCCAGCAGCTTAGTAGGAGGGAGCACAGATACGCAGTATTTT. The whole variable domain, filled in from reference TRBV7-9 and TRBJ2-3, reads DTGVSQNPRHKITKRGQNVTFRCDPISEHNRLYWYRQTLGQGPEFLTYFQNEAQLEKSRLLSDRFSAERPKGSFSTLEIQRTEQGDSAMYLCASSLVGGSTDTQYFGPGTRLTVL.

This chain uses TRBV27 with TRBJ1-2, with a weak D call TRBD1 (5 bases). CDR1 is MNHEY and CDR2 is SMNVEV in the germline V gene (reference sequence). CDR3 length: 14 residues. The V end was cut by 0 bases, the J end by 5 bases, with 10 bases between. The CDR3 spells CASSLSGGRYGYTF. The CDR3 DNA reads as TGTGCCAGCAGTTTATCTGGGGGGAGGTATGGCTACACCTTC.

The CDR3 DNA follows: TGTGCCAGCGGTCCTCTATACTATGGCTACACCTTC. Translating gives CASGPLYYGYTF. V gene TRBV28 combines with J gene TRBJ1-2; D is ambiguous. CDR1 MDHEN and CDR2 SYDVKM come from the germline V gene. The CDR3 runs to 12 residues. V gave up 8 bases and J gave up 3 bases, with 10 bases separating them.

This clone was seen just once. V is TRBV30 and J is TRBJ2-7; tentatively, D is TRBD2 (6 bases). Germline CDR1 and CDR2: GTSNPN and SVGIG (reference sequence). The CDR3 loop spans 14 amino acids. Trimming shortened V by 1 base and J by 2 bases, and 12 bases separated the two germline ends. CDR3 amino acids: CAWSERAGTYEQYF. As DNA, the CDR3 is TGTGCCTGGAGTGAGCGGGCAGGGACCTACGAGCAGTACTTC.

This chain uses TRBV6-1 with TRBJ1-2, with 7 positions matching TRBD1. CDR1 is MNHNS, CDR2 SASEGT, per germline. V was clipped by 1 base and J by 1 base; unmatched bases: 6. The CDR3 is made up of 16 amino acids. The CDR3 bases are TGTGCCAGCAGTGAAGGGGGACAGCTCTTTAACTATGGCTACACCTTC. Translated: CASSEGGQLFNYGYTF.

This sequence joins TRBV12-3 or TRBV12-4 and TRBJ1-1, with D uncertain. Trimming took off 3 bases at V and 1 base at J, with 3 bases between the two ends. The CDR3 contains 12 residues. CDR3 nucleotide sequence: TGTGCCAGCAGTTTCTCGAACACTGAAGCTTTCTTT. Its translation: CASSFSNTEAFF.

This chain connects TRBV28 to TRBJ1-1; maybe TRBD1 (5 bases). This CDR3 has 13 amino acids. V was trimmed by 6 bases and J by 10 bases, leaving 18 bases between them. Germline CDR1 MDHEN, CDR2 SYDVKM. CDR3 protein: CASRLGHSGAAFF. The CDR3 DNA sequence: TGTGCCAGCAGGCTAGGACACAGCGGGGCAGCTTTCTTT.

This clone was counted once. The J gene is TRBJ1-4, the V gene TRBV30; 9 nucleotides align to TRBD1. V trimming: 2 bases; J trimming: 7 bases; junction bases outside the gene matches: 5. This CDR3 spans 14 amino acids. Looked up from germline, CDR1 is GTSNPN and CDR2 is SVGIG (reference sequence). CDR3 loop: CAWSSQGAGEKLFF. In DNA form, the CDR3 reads TGTGCCTGGAGTTCACAGGGGGCGGGTGAAAAACTGTTTTTT.

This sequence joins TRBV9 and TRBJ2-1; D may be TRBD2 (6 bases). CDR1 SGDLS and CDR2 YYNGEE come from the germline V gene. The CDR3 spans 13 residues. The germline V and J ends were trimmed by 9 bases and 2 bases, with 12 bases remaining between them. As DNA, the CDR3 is TGTGCCACCGAGGACTACCCCTACAATGAGCAGTTCTTC. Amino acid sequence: CATEDYPYNEQFF.

Written as DNA, the CDR3 is TGTGCCAGCAGAGCCAGCGGAGGTCTGGATGAGCAGTTCTTC. This encodes CASRASGGLDEQFF. The rearrangement links TRBV7-2 to TRBJ2-1; D might be TRBD2 (5 bases). CDR1 SGHTA and CDR2 FQGNSA come from the germline V gene. V was trimmed by 6 bases and J by 8 bases, leaving 17 bases between them. CDR3 size: 14 residues.

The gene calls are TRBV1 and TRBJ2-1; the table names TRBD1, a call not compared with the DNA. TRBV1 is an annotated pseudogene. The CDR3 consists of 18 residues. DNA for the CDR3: TGCACCAGCAGCCAAGTGATCCGCGGACAGGGGGGAAACAATGAGCAGTTCTTC. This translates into CTSSQVIRGQGGNNEQFF.

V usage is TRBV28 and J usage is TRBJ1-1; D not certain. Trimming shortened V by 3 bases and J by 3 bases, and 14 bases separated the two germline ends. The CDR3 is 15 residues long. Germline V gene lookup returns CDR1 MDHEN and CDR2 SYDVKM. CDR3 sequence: CASSLIGVQDTEAFF. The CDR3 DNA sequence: TGTGCCAGCAGTTTGATCGGGGTTCAAGACACTGAAGCTTTCTTT.

CDR3 DNA: TGTGCCAGCAGTGTGGGACAGGGGTTAGGCGGGGCCAACGTCCTGACTTTC. It codes for CASSVGQGLGGANVLTF. This chain links TRBV2 with TRBJ2-6; 10 bases line up with TRBD1. This CDR3 spans 17 amino acids. Per the germline V gene, CDR1 is SNHLY and CDR2 is FYNNEI. V dropped 4 bases and J dropped 4; count of bases not matched to a gene: 7.

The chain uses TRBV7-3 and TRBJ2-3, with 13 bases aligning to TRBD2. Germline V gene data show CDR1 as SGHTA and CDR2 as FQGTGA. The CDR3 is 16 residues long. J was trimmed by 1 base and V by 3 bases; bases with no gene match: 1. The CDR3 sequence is CASSFGTSGGTDTQYF. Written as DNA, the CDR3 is TGTGCCAGCAGCTTTGGGACTAGCGGGGGCACAGATACGCAGTATTTT.

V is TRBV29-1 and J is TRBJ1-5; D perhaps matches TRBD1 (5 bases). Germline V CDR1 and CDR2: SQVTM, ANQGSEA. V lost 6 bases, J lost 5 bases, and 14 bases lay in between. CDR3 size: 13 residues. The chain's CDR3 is CSVLQAGDQPQHF. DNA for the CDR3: TGCAGCGTACTACAGGCTGGGGATCAGCCCCAGCATTTT.

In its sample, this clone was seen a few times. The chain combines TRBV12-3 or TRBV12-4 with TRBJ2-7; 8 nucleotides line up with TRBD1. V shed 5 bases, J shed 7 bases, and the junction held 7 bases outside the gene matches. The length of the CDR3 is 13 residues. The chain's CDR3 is CASSRLQGGEQYF. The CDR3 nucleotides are TGTGCCAGCAGTCGCCTACAGGGGGGAGAGCAGTACTTC.

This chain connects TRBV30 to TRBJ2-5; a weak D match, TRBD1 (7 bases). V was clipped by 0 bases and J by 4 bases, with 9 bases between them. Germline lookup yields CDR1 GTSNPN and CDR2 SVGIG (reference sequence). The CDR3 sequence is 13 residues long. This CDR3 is CAWSVQGGETQYF. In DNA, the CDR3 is TGTGCCTGGAGTGTCCAGGGGGGAGAGACCCAGTACTTC.